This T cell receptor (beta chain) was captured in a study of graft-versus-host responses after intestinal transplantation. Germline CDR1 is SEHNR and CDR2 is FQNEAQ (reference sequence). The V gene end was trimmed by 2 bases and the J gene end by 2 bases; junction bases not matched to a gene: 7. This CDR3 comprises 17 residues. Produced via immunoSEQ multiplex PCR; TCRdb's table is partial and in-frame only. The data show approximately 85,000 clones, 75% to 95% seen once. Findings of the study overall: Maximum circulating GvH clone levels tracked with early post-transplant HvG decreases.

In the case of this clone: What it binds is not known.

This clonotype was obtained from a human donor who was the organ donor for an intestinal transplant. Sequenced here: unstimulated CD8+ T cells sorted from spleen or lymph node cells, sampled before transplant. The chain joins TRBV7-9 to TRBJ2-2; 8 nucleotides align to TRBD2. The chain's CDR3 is CASSLKSSGRNTGELFF. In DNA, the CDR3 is TGTGCCAGCAGCTTAAAGTCTAGCGGGCGTAACACCGGGGAGCTGTTTTTT.